This T cell receptor beta chain was profiled in a study of monozygotic twins with inflammatory bowel disease. Each CDR3 protein gets one entry in TCRdb, which reprocessed the 5' RACE reads and gives no DNA. The table lists more than 100,000 distinct CDR3 sequences. This CDR3 spans 16 amino acids. CDR1 and CDR2 (germline): SGDLS, YYNGEE. The chain employs TRBV9 and TRBJ1-1; TCRdb's assignment of TRBD1 cannot be checked, as there is no DNA. Sequenced: blood. The receptor's source is a human donor with ulcerative colitis or Crohn's disease, or a healthy co-twin of an affected twin (not recorded which). Here the CDR3 reads CASSRRKTGENTEAFF.